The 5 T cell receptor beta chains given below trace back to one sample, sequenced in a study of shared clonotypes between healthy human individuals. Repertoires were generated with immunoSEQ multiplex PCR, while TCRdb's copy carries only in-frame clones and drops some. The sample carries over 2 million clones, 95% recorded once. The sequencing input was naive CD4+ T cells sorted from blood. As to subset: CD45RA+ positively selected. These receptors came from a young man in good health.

CDR3 nucleotide sequence: TGTGCCAGCAGTTACGCTCCAGACGGTAATTCACCCCTCCACTTT. Translated: CASSYAPDGNSPLHF. This chain connects TRBV6-5 to TRBJ1-6; D call uncertain. The ends were cut back, 2 bases at V and 6 bases at J, with 11 bases in the middle. Germline CDR1 is MNHEY and CDR2 is SVGAGI. The CDR3 totals 15 residues.

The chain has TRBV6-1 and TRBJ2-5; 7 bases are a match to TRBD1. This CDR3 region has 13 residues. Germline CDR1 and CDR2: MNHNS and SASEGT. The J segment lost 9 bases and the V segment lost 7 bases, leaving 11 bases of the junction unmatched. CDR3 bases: TGTGCCAGCACCTTAGACAGGGTTGCGGCCCAGTACTTC. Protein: CASTLDRVAAQYF.

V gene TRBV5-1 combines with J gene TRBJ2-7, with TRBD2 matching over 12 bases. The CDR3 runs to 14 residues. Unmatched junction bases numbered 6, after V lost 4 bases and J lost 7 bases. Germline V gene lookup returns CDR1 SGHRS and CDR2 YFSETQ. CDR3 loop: CASSQGLAGREQYF. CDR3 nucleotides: TGCGCCAGCAGCCAAGGACTAGCGGGGCGAGAGCAGTACTTC.

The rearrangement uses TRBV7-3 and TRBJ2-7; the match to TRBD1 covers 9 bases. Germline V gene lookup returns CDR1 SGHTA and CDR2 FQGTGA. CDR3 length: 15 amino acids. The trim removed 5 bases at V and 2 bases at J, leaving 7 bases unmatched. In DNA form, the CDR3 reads TGTGCCAGCAGCGTACAGGGGGCCTCAGCCTACGAGCAGTACTTC. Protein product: CASSVQGASAYEQYF.

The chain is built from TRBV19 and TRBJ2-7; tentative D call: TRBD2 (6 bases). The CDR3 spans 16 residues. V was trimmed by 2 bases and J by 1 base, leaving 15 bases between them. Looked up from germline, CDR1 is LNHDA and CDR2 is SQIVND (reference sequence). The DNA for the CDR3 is TGTGCCAGTAGTATAACGATGACGGGGACTTCCTACGAGCAGTACTTC. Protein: CASSITMTGTSYEQYF. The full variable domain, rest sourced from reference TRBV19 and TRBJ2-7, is DGGITQSPKYLFRKEGQNVTLSCEQNLNHDAMYWYRQDPGQGLRLIYYSQIVNDFQKGDIAEGYSVSREKKESFPLTVTSAQKNPTAFYLCASSITMTGTSYEQYFGPGTRLTVT.